These 5 T cell receptor beta chains came from one sample sequenced in a study of shared clonotypes between healthy human individuals. Produced via immunoSEQ multiplex PCR; TCRdb's table is partial and in-frame only. The sample records about 2.4 million clones, roughly 93% being singletons. Input material: naive CD4+ T cells from PBMCs. The subset: CD45RA+ positively selected. These receptors originate from a man in his late teens or twenties in good health. Some clones in this sample may be carry-over from other donors' samples.

The chain has TRBV21-1 and TRBJ1-5. TRBV21-1 corresponds to a pseudogene. This CDR3 spans 17 amino acids. CDR3 sequence reads: CASSKLRGTYSNQPQHF. The CDR3 region has the DNA TGTGCCAGCAGCAAACTACGGGGGACTTATAGCAATCAGCCCCAGCATTTT.

V is TRBV7-8 and J is TRBJ2-3; 7 nucleotides match TRBD2. V gave up 1 base and J gave up 7 bases; unmatched junction bases: 5. CDR1 is SGHVS and CDR2 is FQNEAQ in the germline V gene. The CDR3 runs 14 residues. Here the CDR3 reads CASSLVLAAYTQYF. The DNA for the CDR3 is TGTGCCAGCAGCTTAGTCCTAGCGGCGTATACGCAGTATTTT.

The chain couples TRBV5-4 to TRBJ2-3; the match to TRBD2 covers 9 bases. The CDR3 runs to 15 residues. The V segment lost 5 bases and the J segment 2 bases; nucleotides outside the gene matches: 6. Germline V gives CDR1 SGHNT, CDR2 YYREEE (reference sequence). CDR3 amino acids: CASSSIAGATDTQYF. The CDR3 region has the DNA TGTGCCAGCAGTTCAATAGCGGGAGCCACAGATACGCAGTATTTT.

V is TRBV4-1 and J is TRBJ1-2, with D perhaps TRBD1 (5 bases). Germline loops: CDR1 MGHRA, CDR2 YSYEKL. Trimming removed 1 base from V and 5 bases from J, with 14 bases in between. The CDR3 covers 15 residues. The CDR3 DNA sequence: TGCGCCAGCAGCCAAGCGGGGACTAAACAGTATGGCTACACCTTC. This translates into CASSQAGTKQYGYTF.

The chain has TRBV7-3 and TRBJ2-3, with TRBD1 as a possible D gene (5 bases). CDR1 and CDR2 (germline): SGHTA, FQGTGA. The V and J ends lost 4 bases and 0 bases respectively, with 11 bases between them. The CDR3 has 15 amino acids. The CDR3 DNA reads TGTGCCAGCAGCTCCAACAGGCCTAGCACAGATACGCAGTATTTT. As protein: CASSSNRPSTDTQYF.